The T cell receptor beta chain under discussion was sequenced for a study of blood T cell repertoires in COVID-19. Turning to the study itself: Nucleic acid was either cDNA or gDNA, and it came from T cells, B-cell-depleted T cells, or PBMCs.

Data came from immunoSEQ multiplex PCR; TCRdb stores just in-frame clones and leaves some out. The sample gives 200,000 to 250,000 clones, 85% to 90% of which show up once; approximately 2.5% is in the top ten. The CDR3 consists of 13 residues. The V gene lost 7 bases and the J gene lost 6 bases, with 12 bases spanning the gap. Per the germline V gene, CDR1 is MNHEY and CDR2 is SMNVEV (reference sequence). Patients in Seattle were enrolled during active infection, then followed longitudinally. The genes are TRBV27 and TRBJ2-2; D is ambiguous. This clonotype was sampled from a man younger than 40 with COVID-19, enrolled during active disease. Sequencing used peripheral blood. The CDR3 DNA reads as TGTGCCAGCACTCCTCGGGTTGCCGGGGAGCTGTTTTTT. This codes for CASTPRVAGELFF.